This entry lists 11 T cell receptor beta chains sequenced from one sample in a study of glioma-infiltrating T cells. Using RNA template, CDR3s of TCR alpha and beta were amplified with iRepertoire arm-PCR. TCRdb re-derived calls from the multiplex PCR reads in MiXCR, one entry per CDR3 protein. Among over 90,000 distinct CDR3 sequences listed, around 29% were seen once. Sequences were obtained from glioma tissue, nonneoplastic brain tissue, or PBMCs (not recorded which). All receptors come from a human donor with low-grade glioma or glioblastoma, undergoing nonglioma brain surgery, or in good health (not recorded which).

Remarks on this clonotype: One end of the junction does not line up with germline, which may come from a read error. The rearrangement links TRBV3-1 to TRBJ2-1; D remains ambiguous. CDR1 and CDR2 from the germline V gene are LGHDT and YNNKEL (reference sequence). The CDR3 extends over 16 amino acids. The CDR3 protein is CAGSAPDGSFGNEQFF. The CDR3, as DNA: TGTGCCGGCAGCGCTCCTGATGGAAGCTTTGGGAATGAGCAGTTCTTC.

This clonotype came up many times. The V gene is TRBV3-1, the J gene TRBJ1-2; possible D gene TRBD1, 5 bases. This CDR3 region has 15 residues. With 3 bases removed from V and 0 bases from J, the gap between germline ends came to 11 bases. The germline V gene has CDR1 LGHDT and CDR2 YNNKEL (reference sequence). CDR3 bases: TGTGCCAGCAGCCAGTCGGACATCCCTAACTATGGCTACACCTTC. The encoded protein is CASSQSDIPNYGYTF.

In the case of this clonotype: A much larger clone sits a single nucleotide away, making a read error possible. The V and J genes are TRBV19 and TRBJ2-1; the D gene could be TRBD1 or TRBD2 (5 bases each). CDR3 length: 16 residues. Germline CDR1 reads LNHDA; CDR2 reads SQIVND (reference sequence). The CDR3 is CARSRGSGTVQNEQFF. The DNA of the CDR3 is TGTGCCCGTAGTAGAGGCTCCGGGACGGTACAAAATGAGCAGTTCTTC.

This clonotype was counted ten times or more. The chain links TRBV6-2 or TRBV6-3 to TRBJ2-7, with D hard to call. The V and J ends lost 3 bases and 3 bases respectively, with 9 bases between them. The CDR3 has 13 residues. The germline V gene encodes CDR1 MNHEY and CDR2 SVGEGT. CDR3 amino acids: CASSYLRNYEQYF. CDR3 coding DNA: TGTGCCAGCAGTTATTTGCGGAACTACGAGCAGTACTTC.

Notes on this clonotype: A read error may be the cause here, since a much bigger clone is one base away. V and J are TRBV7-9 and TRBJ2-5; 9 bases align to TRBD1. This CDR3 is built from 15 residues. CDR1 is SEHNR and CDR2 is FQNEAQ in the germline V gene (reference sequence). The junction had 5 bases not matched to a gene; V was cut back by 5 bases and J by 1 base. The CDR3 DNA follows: TGTGCCAGCAGCGACCAGGGACAGGGCCAAGAGACCCAGTACTTC. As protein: CASSDQGQGQETQYF. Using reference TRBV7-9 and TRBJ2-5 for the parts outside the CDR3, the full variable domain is DTGVSQNPRHKITKRGQNVTFRCDPISEHNRLYWYRQTLGQGPEFLTYFQNEAQLEKSRLLSDRFSAERPKGSFSTLEIQRTEQGDSAMYLCASSDQGQGQETQYFGPGTRLLVL.

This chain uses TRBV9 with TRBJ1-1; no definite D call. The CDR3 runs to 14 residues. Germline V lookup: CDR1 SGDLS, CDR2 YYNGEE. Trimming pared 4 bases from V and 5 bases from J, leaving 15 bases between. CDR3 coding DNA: TGTGCCAGCAGCCCCGCGGCGAAAAGTACTGAAGCTTTCTTT. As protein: CASSPAAKSTEAFF.

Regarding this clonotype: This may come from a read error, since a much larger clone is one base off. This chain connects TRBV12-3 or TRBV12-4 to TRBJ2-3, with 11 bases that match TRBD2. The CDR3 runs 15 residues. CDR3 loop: CASSSSGGHIDTRYF. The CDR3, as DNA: TGTGCCAGCAGTTCTAGCGGGGGGCATATTGATACGCGGTATTTT.

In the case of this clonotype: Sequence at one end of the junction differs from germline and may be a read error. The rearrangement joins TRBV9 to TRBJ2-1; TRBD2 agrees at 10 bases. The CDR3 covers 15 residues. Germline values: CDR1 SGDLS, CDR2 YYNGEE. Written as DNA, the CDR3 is TGTGTCAGCAGCGTTGGACTAGCGGCCTACAATGAGCAGTTCTTC. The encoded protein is CVSSVGLAAYNEQFF.

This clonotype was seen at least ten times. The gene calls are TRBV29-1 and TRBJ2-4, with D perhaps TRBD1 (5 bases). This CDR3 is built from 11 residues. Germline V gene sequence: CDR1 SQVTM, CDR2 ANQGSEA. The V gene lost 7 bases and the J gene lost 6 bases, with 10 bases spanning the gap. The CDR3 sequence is CSAAQGNIQYF. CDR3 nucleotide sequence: TGCAGCGCGGCCCAGGGAAACATTCAGTACTTC.

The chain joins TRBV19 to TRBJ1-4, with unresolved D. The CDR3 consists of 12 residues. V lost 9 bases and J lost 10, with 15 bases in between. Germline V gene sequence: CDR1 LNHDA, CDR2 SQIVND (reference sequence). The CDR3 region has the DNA TGTGCCAGCTGGAACCACGCTGCAAAACTGTTTTTT. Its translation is CASWNHAAKLFF. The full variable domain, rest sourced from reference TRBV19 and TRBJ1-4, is DGGITQSPKYLFRKEGQNVTLSCEQNLNHDAMYWYRQDPGQGLRLIYYSQIVNDFQKGDIAEGYSVSREKKESFPLTVTSAQKNPTAFYLCASWNHAAKLFFGSGTQLSVL.

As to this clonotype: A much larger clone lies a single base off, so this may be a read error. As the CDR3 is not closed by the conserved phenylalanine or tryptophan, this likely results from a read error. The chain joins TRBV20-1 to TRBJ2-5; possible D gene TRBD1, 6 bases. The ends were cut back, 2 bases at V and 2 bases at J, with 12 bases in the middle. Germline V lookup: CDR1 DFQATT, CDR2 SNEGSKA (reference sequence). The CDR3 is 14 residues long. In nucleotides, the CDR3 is TGCAGTGCTAGACGTACGGGGACACAAGAGACCCAGTACCTC. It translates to CSARRTGTQETQYL.